A selection of T cell receptor beta chains follows, all from one sample in a study of T cell changes during pregnancy in multiple sclerosis. Libraries were prepared by immunoSEQ multiplex PCR; TCRdb keeps only in-frame clonotypes and omits some of them. The profile shows some 32,000 clones, 90% of them singletons. Material: CD8+ T cells from peripheral blood mononuclear cells, obtained in the second trimester of pregnancy. The receptors shown here come from a female donor with multiple sclerosis, enrolled in a pregnancy study. The CDR3 runs from the conserved cysteine through the conserved F or W. D genes are given only for firm matches.

j_call cdr3_length v_call d_call cdr3_aa cdr3_nt
TRBJ2-1 14 TRBV29-1 TRBD2 CSVGGLGWDNEQFF TGCAGCGTTGGTGGACTAGGATGGGACAATGAGCAGTTCTTC
TRBJ1-1 14 TRBV13 . CASSLQAGDTEAFF TGTGCCAGCAGCCTACAGGCGGGGGACACTGAAGCTTTCTTT
TRBJ2-7 16 TRBV5-1 TRBD1 CASSQYLGQGSYEQYF TGCGCCAGCAGCCAGTACCTTGGACAGGGGTCCTACGAGCAGTACTTC
TRBJ2-2 15 TRBV9 . CASSVEGDGTGELFF TGTGCCAGCAGCGTGGAAGGGGATGGCACCGGGGAGCTGTTTTTT
TRBJ1-2 11 TRBV5-5 . CASSFGHGYTF TGTGCCAGCAGCTTTGGGCATGGCTACACCTTC
TRBJ2-3 17 TRBV27 . CASSLTPRGSRADTQYF TGTGCCAGCAGTTTAACCCCAAGAGGGAGTAGGGCAGATACGCAGTATTTT
TRBJ2-1 13 TRBV19 . CASSRTREDEQFF TGTGCCAGTAGTAGAACTAGGGAGGATGAGCAGTTCTTC
TRBJ2-7 16 TRBV28 TRBD2 CASSLLGLAGGYEQYF TGTGCCAGCAGCCTACTCGGACTAGCGGGGGGCTACGAGCAGTACTTC
TRBJ2-7 13 TRBV19 . CASSMDYAYEQYF TGTGCCAGTAGTATGGACTATGCCTACGAGCAGTACTTC
TRBJ2-1 15 TRBV7-3 TRBD2 CASSLGTSGYNEQFF TGTGCCAGCAGCTTAGGGACTAGCGGCTACAATGAGCAGTTCTTC